This TCR beta chain stems from a study of blood T cell repertoires in COVID-19. As for the study in general: Sites across the United States, Italy and Spain contributed samples from acute and convalescent COVID-19. Nucleic acid was either cDNA or gDNA, and it came from T cells, B-cell-depleted T cells, or PBMCs.

Methods used by the authors: Reference gene primer amplification in the assay estimated nucleated cell counts. Using immunoSEQ multiplex PCR, the repertoire was profiled, and TCRdb retains in-frame clones only, with some absent. V, J and clone size are those of that table, while D and trimming were read from the DNA. The sample shows approximately 500,000 clones, 85% to 90% of them seen only once. The CDR3 is 14 amino acids. Germline V gene lookup returns CDR1 SGHAT and CDR2 FQNNGV. Enrollment of patients from Seattle took place during active infection, with longitudinal follow-up. A remark on this clone: One junction end does not reproduce the germline sequence, and a read error may be involved.

V usage is TRBV11-2 and J usage is TRBJ2-2; 9 bases line up with TRBD1. The sample taken for sequencing was peripheral blood. The TCR comes from a woman aged 50 to 65 with COVID-19, enrolled during active disease. CDR3 bases: TGTGCCAGCACCGGGACAGGGAACCCCGGGGAGCTGTTTTTT. Protein product: CASTGTGNPGELFF.